The 32 T cell receptor beta chains below were found in one sample sequenced in a study of shared clonotypes between healthy human individuals. Naivety among CD8 cells was defined by CD45RO negativity and positive CCR7 selection, thereby excluding terminally differentiated effector memory CD45RA+ cells. Clones were sequenced by immunoSEQ multiplex PCR, and TCRdb holds only the in-frame ones, with some missing. Among millions of clones listed, about 95% were seen once. Material for sequencing was naive CD8+ T cells sorted from blood. The receptors come from a man younger than 35 in good health.

This chain joins TRBV2 and TRBJ2-3; 7 bases fit TRBD1. With 8 bases clipped from V and 2 bases from J, the junction kept 4 bases outside the gene matches. The CDR3 length is 13 residues. CDR1 SNHLY and CDR2 FYNNEI come from the germline V gene. The CDR3 protein is CASWDRDTDTQYF. In DNA form, the CDR3 reads TGTGCCAGCTGGGACAGAGACACAGATACGCAGTATTTT. Full variable domain (missing parts from reference TRBV2 and TRBJ2-3): EPEVTQTPSHQVTQMGQEVILRCVPISNHLYFYWYRQILGQKVEFLVSFYNNEISEKSEIFDDQFSVERPDGSNFTLKIRSTKLEDSAMYFCASWDRDTDTQYFGPGTRLTVL.

The chain employs TRBV5-4 and TRBJ1-6, with 7 bases matching TRBD1. After removal of 2 bases from V and 5 bases from J, the junction contained 1 base not matched to a gene. The CDR3 covers 14 residues. The V gene's germline CDR1 is SGHNT and CDR2 YYREEE (reference sequence). CDR3 coding DNA: TGTGCCAGCAGCTTAGGACAGGATAATTCACCCCTCCACTTT. Protein product: CASSLGQDNSPLHF.

The chain couples TRBV5-8 to TRBJ2-7, with 9 bases that match TRBD1. Germline V gives CDR1 SGHTS, CDR2 YDEGEE. The length of the CDR3 is 16 residues. J lost 3 bases, V lost 4 bases, and 11 bases had no gene match. CDR3 in DNA: TGTGCCAGCAGCCCAAGGCCGGACAGGGGTTTCTACGAGCAGTACTTC. Protein product: CASSPRPDRGFYEQYF. Using reference TRBV5-8 and TRBJ2-7 for the parts outside the CDR3, the full variable domain is EAGVTQSPTHLIKTRGQQATLRCSPISGHTSVYWYQQALGLGLQFLLWYDEGEERNRGNFPPRFSGRQFPNYSSELNVNALELEDSALYLCASSPRPDRGFYEQYFGPGTRLTVT.

CDR3 protein: CAWSERTGAKADTQYF. Here the CDR3 DNA reads TGTGCCTGGAGTGAGAGGACAGGGGCGAAGGCAGATACGCAGTATTTT. The chain carries TRBV30 and TRBJ2-3; TRBD1 matches 9 bases. Per the germline V gene, CDR1 is GTSNPN and CDR2 is SVGIG (reference sequence). This CDR3 comprises 16 residues. J was trimmed by 4 bases and V by 1 base; bases with no gene match: 9.

V and J are TRBV14 and TRBJ1-2; unclear D gene. Germline CDR1 reads SGHDN; CDR2 reads FVKESK. V lost 0 bases and J 3 bases, leaving 8 bases between the germline ends. This CDR3 region has 14 residues. As DNA, the CDR3 is TGTGCCAGCAGCCAAGACTGGATGGACTATGGCTACACCTTC. This sequence encodes CASSQDWMDYGYTF.

The V gene is TRBV4-1, the J gene TRBJ2-7; 7 bases fit TRBD1. Germline V gives CDR1 MGHRA, CDR2 YSYEKL. Losses at the gene ends were 0 bases for V and 4 bases for J; bases not matched to a gene: 6. This CDR3 comprises 15 residues. Written as DNA, the CDR3 is TGCGCCAGCAGCCAAGATTGGGGACAGCCTTACGAGCAGTACTTC. As protein: CASSQDWGQPYEQYF.

This rearrangement joins TRBV4-1 to TRBJ2-5; D is perhaps TRBD1 (6 bases). The CDR3 loop spans 15 amino acids. V lost 0 bases and J 5 bases, leaving 13 bases between the germline ends. CDR1 is MGHRA and CDR2 is YSYEKL in the germline V gene. CDR3: CASSQEMARGETQYF. The CDR3 DNA follows: TGCGCCAGCAGCCAAGAAATGGCTAGGGGGGAGACCCAGTACTTC.

The gene calls are TRBV6-4 and TRBJ1-4; 11 bases fit TRBD1. Trimming removed 1 base from V and 6 bases from J; junction bases left unmatched: 7. This CDR3 spans 17 amino acids. From germline, CDR1 is MRHNA and CDR2 SNTAGT. The CDR3 DNA reads TGTGCCAGCAGTGACTTACCCCGGGACAGGGGGTATGAAAAACTGTTTTTT. This sequence encodes CASSDLPRDRGYEKLFF.

Regarding this clone: Distinct nucleotide sequences in the sample also encode this CDR3. V usage is TRBV27 and J usage is TRBJ2-6; D is undetermined. Germline CDR1 is MNHEY and CDR2 is SMNVEV (reference sequence). V was pared by 5 bases and J by 0 bases, with 2 bases between. The CDR3 contains 13 residues. The CDR3 spells CASSSSGANVLTF. The CDR3 DNA reads as TGTGCCAGCAGTAGCTCTGGGGCCAACGTCCTGACTTTC.

The chain uses TRBV27 and TRBJ1-1, with TRBD1 matching 7 bases. CDR1 is MNHEY, CDR2 SMNVEV, per germline (reference sequence). The trim removed 5 bases at V and 5 bases at J, leaving 5 bases unmatched. The CDR3 covers 13 residues. The CDR3: CASSPMTGTEAFF. The CDR3 bases are TGTGCCAGCAGTCCTATGACAGGGACTGAAGCTTTCTTT.

V is TRBV10-2 and J is TRBJ2-3, with 9 positions matching TRBD2. Germline trimming cut 2 bases from V and 2 bases from J; bases unmatched to any gene: 8. CDR1 and CDR2 from the germline V gene are WSHSY and SAAADI. The CDR3 spans 17 residues. For the CDR3, the DNA is TGCGCCAGCAGTGAGGAAAGCGGGGGGACGCACACAGATACGCAGTATTTT. It translates to CASSEESGGTHTDTQYF.

The chain uses TRBV6-1 and TRBJ2-1; D gene unclear. V lost 0 bases, J lost 9 bases, and 15 bases lay in between. The CDR3 sequence is 15 residues long. CDR1 and CDR2 from the germline V gene are MNHNS and SASEGT. CDR3 coding DNA: TGTGCCAGCAGTGAAGCGCGGTTCTCGACAACTGAGCAGTTCTTC. It encodes CASSEARFSTTEQFF.

This chain links TRBV28 with TRBJ1-5, with 7 positions matching TRBD1. CDR3 length: 15 residues. V was clipped by 5 bases and J by 3 bases; unmatched bases: 7. The germline V gene encodes CDR1 MDHEN and CDR2 SYDVKM. The CDR3 is CASSPQGVLNQPQHF. CDR3 nucleotides: TGTGCCAGCAGTCCCCAGGGGGTGCTCAATCAGCCCCAGCATTTT.

The chain uses TRBV5-6 and TRBJ2-7; 12 nucleotides line up with TRBD2. This CDR3 comprises 16 residues. Trimming removed 2 bases from V and 4 bases from J; junction bases left unmatched: 7. Germline loops: CDR1 SGHDT, CDR2 YYEEEE. The DNA for the CDR3 is TGTGCCAGCAGCTTAGGACTAGCGGGGAGGATGTACGAGCAGTACTTC. This sequence encodes CASSLGLAGRMYEQYF.

This clone was found once. V gene TRBV11-1 combines with J gene TRBJ2-3; the match to TRBD2 covers 11 bases. The CDR3 contains 17 residues. V lost 2 bases and J lost 2; bases outside the gene matches: 6. Germline assignment: CDR1 SGHAT and CDR2 FQDESV (reference sequence). CDR3 sequence: CASSLTGTSGPTDTQYF. DNA of the CDR3: TGTGCCAGCAGCTTAACCGGGACTAGCGGCCCCACAGATACGCAGTATTTT.

V gene TRBV5-6 combines with J gene TRBJ2-3; 7 positions agree with TRBD2. The CDR3 consists of 14 residues. Germline CDR1 reads SGHDT; CDR2 reads YYEEEE. J gave up 0 bases and V 7 bases, and 5 bases lay outside the gene matches. In DNA form, the CDR3 reads TGTGCCAGCCGCCTTAGCGGGAGCACAGATACGCAGTATTTT. It specifies CASRLSGSTDTQYF.

The rearrangement links TRBV27 to TRBJ1-6; 7 bases match TRBD1. This CDR3 region has 20 residues. Germline V CDR1 and CDR2: MNHEY, SMNVEV (reference sequence). The junction had 20 bases not matched to a gene; V was cut back by 2 bases and J by 7 bases. The DNA of the CDR3 is TGTGCCAGCAGTTTACAATACGTAGTCCCCCACGACAGGGTGAATTCACCCCTCCACTTT. The encoded protein is CASSLQYVVPHDRVNSPLHF.

The genes are TRBV27 and TRBJ1-6; D not certain. The CDR3 extends over 15 amino acids. Germline CDR1 is MNHEY and CDR2 is SMNVEV (reference sequence). The V and J ends lost 3 bases and 0 bases respectively, with 6 bases between them. The CDR3 nucleotides are TGTGCCAGCAGTTTGGAGAGCTCCTATAATTCACCCCTCCACTTT. This translates into CASSLESSYNSPLHF.

This rearrangement joins TRBV6-1 to TRBJ1-5; D unresolved. V was shortened by 3 bases and J by 7 bases, with 10 bases between the two germline ends. This CDR3 is built from 13 residues. Looked up from germline, CDR1 is MNHNS and CDR2 is SASEGT. The CDR3 DNA is TGTGCCAGCAGTGAGGGCTTGGACCAGCCCCAGCATTTT. It specifies CASSEGLDQPQHF.

This rearrangement joins TRBV2 to TRBJ2-7; 11 nucleotides line up with TRBD2. Trimming removed 6 bases from V and 2 bases from J; junction bases left unmatched: 9. Germline CDR1 SNHLY, CDR2 FYNNEI. The CDR3 extends over 16 amino acids. DNA of the CDR3: TGTGCCAGCAGCTCCTCCGGACTAGCGGGTACCTACGAGCAGTACTTC. The encoded protein is CASSSSGLAGTYEQYF. The complete variable domain, with remaining parts taken from reference TRBV2 and TRBJ2-7, reads EPEVTQTPSHQVTQMGQEVILRCVPISNHLYFYWYRQILGQKVEFLVSFYNNEISEKSEIFDDQFSVERPDGSNFTLKIRSTKLEDSAMYFCASSSSGLAGTYEQYFGPGTRLTVT.

V gene TRBV11-2 combines with J gene TRBJ2-7, with D hard to call. The CDR3 is 14 amino acids. The V gene lost 3 bases and the J gene lost 7 bases, with 16 bases spanning the gap. CDR1 SGHAT and CDR2 FQNNGV come from the germline V gene. CDR3 protein: CASSFVGGVEEQYF. CDR3 DNA sequence: TGTGCCAGCAGCTTTGTGGGCGGCGTCGAGGAGCAGTACTTC.

The gene calls are TRBV28 and TRBJ2-2, with D hard to call. With 5 bases removed from V and 8 bases from J, the gap between germline ends came to 21 bases. The CDR3 length is 16 residues. Per the germline V gene, CDR1 is MDHEN and CDR2 is SYDVKM. CDR3 region: CASSALPRAMRGELFF. CDR3 bases: TGTGCCAGCAGTGCGCTACCCCGGGCCATGAGGGGGGAGCTGTTTTTT.

The rearrangement uses TRBV11-2 and TRBJ2-7; TRBD2 agrees at 8 bases. Germline loops: CDR1 SGHAT, CDR2 FQNNGV. This CDR3 is built from 14 residues. V dropped 4 bases and J dropped 5; count of bases not matched to a gene: 7. The CDR3 is CASSSLGGAHEQYF. DNA of the CDR3: TGTGCCAGCAGCTCCCTCGGGGGGGCCCACGAGCAGTACTTC.

The V and J genes are TRBV29-1 and TRBJ2-3; possible D gene TRBD2, 5 bases. This CDR3 has 13 residues. The germline V gene has CDR1 SQVTM and CDR2 ANQGSEA. The ends were cut back, 7 bases at V and 6 bases at J, with 17 bases in the middle. CDR3 nucleotides: TGCAGCGCACCTCGGGCCGGGGAGGATACGCAGTATTTT. Protein product: CSAPRAGEDTQYF.

This rearrangement joins TRBV28 to TRBJ1-5; D gene ambiguous. Germline V gene data show CDR1 as MDHEN and CDR2 as SYDVKM. Deletions cut 7 bases from V and 0 bases from J, with 13 bases between. CDR3 length: 15 residues. The CDR3 DNA reads as TGTGCCAGCAATCCGGTCGGGATTAGCAATCAGCCCCAGCATTTT. Amino acids: CASNPVGISNQPQHF.

The CDR3 loop reads CASSQDRQGSSYEQYF. Written as DNA, the CDR3 is TGCGCCAGCAGCCAAGACCGGCAGGGCTCCTCCTACGAGCAGTACTTC. The chain is built from TRBV4-3 and TRBJ2-7; a possible D gene is TRBD1 (5 bases). Germline V lookup: CDR1 LGHNA, CDR2 YSLEER. The CDR3 runs to 16 residues. V was clipped by 0 bases and J by 0 bases, with 12 bases between them.

V and J are TRBV7-9 and TRBJ1-2; possible D gene TRBD1, 5 bases. V lost 4 bases and J 8 bases, leaving 20 bases between the germline ends. Germline V gene data show CDR1 as SEHNR and CDR2 as FQNEAQ (reference sequence). The CDR3 is 15 residues long. The CDR3 nucleotides are TGTGCCAGCAGCTCCGGAACCGGGACGCCATTCGGCTACACCTTC. It is translated as CASSSGTGTPFGYTF.

Notes on this clone: Other DNA variants within this sample encode the same CDR3. The rearrangement joins TRBV5-1 to TRBJ2-1, with a weak D call TRBD2 (6 bases). Trimming removed 0 bases from V and 2 bases from J, with 9 bases in between. Germline V lookup: CDR1 SGHRS, CDR2 YFSETQ. The CDR3 has 15 amino acids. The CDR3 sequence is CASSLEEGAYNEQFF. DNA of the CDR3: TGCGCCAGCAGCTTGGAGGAGGGTGCCTACAATGAGCAGTTCTTC.

This sequence joins TRBV4-3 and TRBJ1-2; D may be TRBD1 (5 bases). The CDR3 spans 15 residues. Germline V lookup: CDR1 LGHNA, CDR2 YSLEER. Between the trimmed V and J ends, which lost 0 bases and 4 bases, there was a span of 12 bases. The CDR3 here is CASSQDSGQLYGYTF. Written as DNA, the CDR3 is TGCGCCAGCAGCCAAGATTCAGGGCAGCTCTATGGCTACACCTTC.

The chain couples TRBV10-1 to TRBJ2-5; 7 bases are a match to TRBD1. V gave up 3 bases and J gave up 5 bases; unmatched junction bases: 6. Germline CDR1 is WNHNN and CDR2 is SYGVQD (reference sequence). The CDR3 covers 14 residues. The CDR3 spells CASSDNRGVETQYF. The DNA for the CDR3 is TGCGCCAGCAGTGATAACAGGGGTGTGGAGACCCAGTACTTC.

This clone was seen more than once but under ten times. V is TRBV19 and J is TRBJ1-2; no definite D call. Trimming left V 6 bases short and J 5 bases short, with 13 bases between. The germline gives CDR1 LNHDA, CDR2 SQIVND (reference sequence). CDR3 size: 13 residues. DNA for the CDR3: TGTGCCAGTAGAATGGGCCAGGAGTATGGCTACACCTTC. Protein: CASRMGQEYGYTF.

The V gene is TRBV2, the J gene TRBJ2-1; 8 bases agree with TRBD2. The CDR3 has 15 amino acids. Germline assignment: CDR1 SNHLY and CDR2 FYNNEI. Unmatched junction bases numbered 11, after V lost 4 bases and J lost 9 bases. The CDR3 region is CASSALADRGVEQFF. CDR3 sequence (DNA): TGTGCCAGCAGTGCACTAGCGGATAGGGGGGTTGAGCAGTTCTTC.